Included here is one T cell receptor beta chain sequence, with context. With survey level as its setting, the immunoSEQ assay was v3.0. Sequencing was designed to cover about 35,000-50,000 T-cell genomes in each sample. Repertoires were generated with immunoSEQ multiplex PCR, while TCRdb's copy carries only in-frame clones and drops some. The sample has approximately 20,000 clones; 85% are singletons. The data are from a study of long-term antiretroviral therapy in people with HIV. Each specimen consisted of 1-10 million cryopreserved PBMC prior to extraction of DNA. Germline lookup yields CDR1 SGHRS and CDR2 YFSETQ. V was trimmed by 0 bases and J by 0 bases, leaving 7 bases between them. This CDR3 has 15 residues.

Material: unsorted PBMCs, obtained approximately 4 years after starting antiretroviral therapy. V gene TRBV5-1 combines with J gene TRBJ1-3; D is perhaps TRBD1 (5 bases). The clonotype originates from a man younger than 35 with HIV. CDR3 region: CASSLEGRSGNTIYF. CDR3 DNA: TGCGCCAGCAGCTTGGAGGGACGCTCTGGAAACACCATATATTTT.